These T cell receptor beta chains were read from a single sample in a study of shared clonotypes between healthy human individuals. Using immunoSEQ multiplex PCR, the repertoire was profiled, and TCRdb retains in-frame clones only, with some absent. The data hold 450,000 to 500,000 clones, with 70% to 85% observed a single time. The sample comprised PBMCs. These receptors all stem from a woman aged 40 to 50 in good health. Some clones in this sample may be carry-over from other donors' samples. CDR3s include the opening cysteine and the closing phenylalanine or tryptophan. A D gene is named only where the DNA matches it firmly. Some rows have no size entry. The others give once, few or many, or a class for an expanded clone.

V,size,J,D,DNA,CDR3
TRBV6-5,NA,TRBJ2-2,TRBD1,TGTGCCAGCAGGCACAGGGGGTTGAACACCGGGGAGCTGTTTTTT,CASRHRGLNTGELFF
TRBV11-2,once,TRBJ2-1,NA,TGTGCCAGCAGCCCGGCCCGGACTACTCACAATGAGCAGTTCTTC,CASSPARTTHNEQFF
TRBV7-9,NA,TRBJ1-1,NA,TGTGCCCACGGGGAGGGCCGAGAAACTGAAGCTTTCTTT,CAHGEGRETEAFF
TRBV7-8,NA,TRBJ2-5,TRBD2,TGTGCCAGCAGCCGCCTGGGACTAGCGGGATCGGAAGAGACCCAGTACTTC,CASSRLGLAGSEETQYF
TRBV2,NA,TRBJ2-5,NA,TGTGCCAGCAGCCAGGACAGTCAAGAGACCCAGTACTTC,CASSQDSQETQYF
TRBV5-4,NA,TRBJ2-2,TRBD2,TGTGCCAGCAGCTTGCCTGCGGGGGGTGGATTCACCGGGGAGCTGTTTTTT,CASSLPAGGGFTGELFF
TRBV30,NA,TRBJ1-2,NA,TGTGCCTGGAAGGATTGGACAGAGAAATATGGCTACACCTTC,CAWKDWTEKYGYTF
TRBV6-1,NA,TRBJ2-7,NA,TGTGCCAGCAGTGAAGGTCGGGCGAAACCCTCCTACGAGCAGTACTTC,CASSEGRAKPSYEQYF
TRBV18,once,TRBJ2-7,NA,TGTGCCAGCTCACCAGGGGCGAAAACCTACGAGCAGTACTTC,CASSPGAKTYEQYF
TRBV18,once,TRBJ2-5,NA,TGTGCCAGCTCACCAAGGGGCCGGTCCGGAGAGACCCAGTACTTC,CASSPRGRSGETQYF
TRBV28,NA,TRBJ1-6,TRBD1,TGTGCCAGCAGTTCGGATTGGGACAGGGGGAATAATTCACCCCTCCACTTT,CASSSDWDRGNNSPLHF
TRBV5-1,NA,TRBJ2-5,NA,TGCGCCAGCAGCTTCGGCAGGGGAGGCCAAGAGACCCAGTACTTC,CASSFGRGGQETQYF
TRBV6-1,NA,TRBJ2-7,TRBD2,TGTGCCAGCAGTGGGAGACTAGCGGGAGGTTCCTACGAGCAGTACTTC,CASSGRLAGGSYEQYF
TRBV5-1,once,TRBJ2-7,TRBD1,TGCGCCAGCAGCGCACCGGGACAGGGATCCTACGAGCAGTACTTC,CASSAPGQGSYEQYF
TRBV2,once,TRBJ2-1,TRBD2,TGTGCCAGCAGTGAAGAGGGACTAGCGGCCAAGTGTCAGTTCTTC,CASSEEGLAAKCQFF
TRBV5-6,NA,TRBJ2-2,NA,TGTGCCAGCAGCCCCCCGTGGGGCCGGGCCGGGGAGCTGTTTTTT,CASSPPWGRAGELFF
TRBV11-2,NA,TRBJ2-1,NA,TGTGCCAGCAGCCCATCGAACTCTCCTGCCCAGTTCTTC,CASSPSNSPAQFF
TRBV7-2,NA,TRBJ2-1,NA,TGTGCCAGCAGCTTAGGGGGGGGCTGGTACAATGAGCAGTTCTTC,CASSLGGGWYNEQFF
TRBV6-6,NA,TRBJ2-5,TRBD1,TGTGCCAGCAGTAAATCGAGGGACAGAGGGGAGACCCAGTACTTC,CASSKSRDRGETQYF
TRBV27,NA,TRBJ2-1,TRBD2,TGTGCCAGCAGTTCTAAGACTAGCGGAAACTACAATGAGCAGTTCTTC,CASSSKTSGNYNEQFF
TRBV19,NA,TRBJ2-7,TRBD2,TGTGCCAGTAGTATGGGTCTAGCGGAGCTCTACGAGCAGTACTTC,CASSMGLAELYEQYF
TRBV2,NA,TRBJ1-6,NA,TGTGCCAGCCATTCGGGGGGAAGGTATAATTCACCCCTCCACTTT,CASHSGGRYNSPLHF
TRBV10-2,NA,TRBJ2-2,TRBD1,TGCGCCAGCAGATTAAACAGGGGGCCCGGGGAGCTGTTTTTT,CASRLNRGPGELFF
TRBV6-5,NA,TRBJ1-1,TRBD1,TGTGCCAGCAGCAGGGGGCCCACTGAAGCTTTCTTT,CASSRGPTEAFF
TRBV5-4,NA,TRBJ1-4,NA,TGTGCCAGCAGCTCCGGACAGACTAATGAAAAACTGTTTTTT,CASSSGQTNEKLFF
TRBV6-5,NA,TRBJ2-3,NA,TGTGCCAGCAAAATGGACAGATCCACAGATACGCAGTATTTT,CASKMDRSTDTQYF
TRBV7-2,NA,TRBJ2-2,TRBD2,TGTGCCAGCAGCTCCGGGACTACGGACACCGGGGAGCTGTTTTTT,CASSSGTTDTGELFF
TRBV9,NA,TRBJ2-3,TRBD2,TGTGCCAGCAGCGTAGACGAGACTAGCCTGACAGATACGCAGTATTTT,CASSVDETSLTDTQYF
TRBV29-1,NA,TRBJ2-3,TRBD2,TGCAGCGTGGGGCTAGCGGGAGTCGCAGATACGCAGTATTTT,CSVGLAGVADTQYF
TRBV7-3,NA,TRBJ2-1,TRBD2,TGTGCCAGCAGCTTATCCGCGGGGGAGGGACCGTACAATGAGCAGTTCTTC,CASSLSAGEGPYNEQFF
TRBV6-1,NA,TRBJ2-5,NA,TGTGCCAGCAGTCCCGGAATGCTAATGGAGACCCAGTACTTC,CASSPGMLMETQYF
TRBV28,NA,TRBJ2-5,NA,TGTGCCAGCATTCAATGGGGAGCTCAAGAGACCCAGTACTTC,CASIQWGAQETQYF
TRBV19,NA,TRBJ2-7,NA,TGTGCCAGTAGTATAGAGGCAAACGGAATCTACGAGCAGTACTTC,CASSIEANGIYEQYF
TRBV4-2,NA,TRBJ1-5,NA,TGTGCCAGCAGCCAAGGACAGGATAGCAATCAGCCCCAGCATTTT,CASSQGQDSNQPQHF
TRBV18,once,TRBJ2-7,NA,TGTGCCAGCTCACCGGCAGTTATCTACGAGCAGTACTTC,CASSPAVIYEQYF
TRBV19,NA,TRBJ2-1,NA,TGTGCCAGTAGTTGGGGGTGGGGTGAGCAGTTCTTC,CASSWGWGEQFF
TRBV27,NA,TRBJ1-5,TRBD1,TGTGCCAGCAGCCGGGACAGGGGGCGTCAGCCCCAGCATTTT,CASSRDRGRQPQHF
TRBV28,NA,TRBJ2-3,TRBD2,TGTGCCAGCAGTTCGCGGACTAGGCAGCTAGTTTTT,CASSSRTRQLVF
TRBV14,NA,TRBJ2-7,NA,TGTGCCAGCAGCCAAGAGGGACCTTACCGCGAGCAGTACTTC,CASSQEGPYREQYF
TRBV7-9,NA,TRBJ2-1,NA,TGTGCCAGCAGCGAGGGGGCGGGACAGAGTTACAATGAGCAGTTCTTC,CASSEGAGQSYNEQFF
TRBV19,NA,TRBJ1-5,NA,TGTGCCAGTAGTATAGCAAGGGACACCCGCAATCAGCCCCAGCATTTT,CASSIARDTRNQPQHF
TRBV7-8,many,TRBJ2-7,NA,TGTGCCAGCAGCCTAAGGGGGGCGGGGTCGACCTACGAGCAGTACTTC,CASSLRGAGSTYEQYF
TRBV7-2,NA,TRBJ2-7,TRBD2,TGTGCCAGCAGCTTGGCTAGCGGGAGTTCCTACGAGCAGTACTTC,CASSLASGSSYEQYF
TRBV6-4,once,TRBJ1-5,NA,TGTGCCAGCAGCCAGGGGTTCGGCAATCAGCCCCAGCATTTT,CASSQGFGNQPQHF
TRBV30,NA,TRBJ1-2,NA,TGTGCCTGGAGTAAACTGCTTGAGGGAGGCTACACCTTC,CAWSKLLEGGYTF
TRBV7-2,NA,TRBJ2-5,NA,TGTGCCAGCAGCTTAAGGGAGGAGACCCAGTACTTC,CASSLREETQYF